The clone carrying this TCR beta chain was observed a few times. Its antigen is unknown. The data were taken from a study of identical twins. TCRdb fed the 5' RACE reads into MiXCR, producing one record per CDR3 protein. The sample holds 1,800,000 or so distinct CDR3 sequences, under 35% seen once. V gave up 4 bases and J gave up 5 bases, with 15 bases separating them. CDR3 length: 14 amino acids. CDR1 and CDR2 (germline): SGHRS, YFSETQ. Study results and limitations: Abundant beta clonotypes from cord blood bore fewer insertions; memory repertoires lacked this pattern. There is a chance that invariant MAIT and iNKT cells partially muddied zero-insertion analyses. The study based its conclusions on cross-sectional statistical analysis and did not follow the same donors.

This chain joins TRBV5-1 and TRBJ2-5; TRBD2 might be the D (5 bases). The receptor comes from a newborn girl in good health. The specimen was cord blood. The CDR3 sequence: CASSPRATIETQYF. CDR3 in DNA: TGCGCCAGCAGCCCGAGGGCGACAATCGAGACCCAGTACTTC.